The next 9 T cell receptor beta chains were all read from a single sample in a study of blood T cell repertoires in COVID-19. The repertoire was sequenced with immunoSEQ multiplex PCR; TCRdb's copy has only in-frame clones and lacks some. The data contain 220,000 or so clones, roughly 81% of them singletons. The specimen was peripheral blood. Every receptor here comes from a man aged 50-60 years who had recovered from COVID-19.

The chain uses TRBV27 and TRBJ2-6; D uncertain. V was trimmed by 5 bases and J by 0 bases, leaving 5 bases between them. Germline CDR1 and CDR2: MNHEY and SMNVEV (reference sequence). This CDR3 contains 14 residues. The CDR3 coding sequence is TGTGCCAGCAGTCCCCGCTCTGGGGCCAACGTCCTGACTTTC. Its translation is CASSPRSGANVLTF. Full variable domain (remainder filled in from reference TRBV27 and TRBJ2-6): EAQVTQNPRYLITVTGKKLTVTCSQNMNHEYMSWYRQDPGLGLRQIYYSMNVEVTDKGDVPEGYKVSRKEKRNFPLILESPSPNQTSLYFCASSPRSGANVLTFGAGSRLTVL.

The chain combines TRBV5-1 with TRBJ1-2; 7 nucleotides agree with TRBD1. Trimming at V came to 0 bases and at J to 8 bases, leaving 7 bases not matched to a gene. The length of the CDR3 is 14 residues. Germline V gene lookup returns CDR1 SGHRS and CDR2 YFSETQ. The CDR3: CASSLGQGGQGYTF. The CDR3 region has the DNA TGCGCCAGCAGCTTGGGCCAGGGGGGCCAGGGCTACACCTTC.

The chain recombines TRBV9 with TRBJ1-2, with D hard to call. CDR3 length: 12 residues. V was shortened by 5 bases and J by 2 bases, with 7 bases between the two germline ends. Germline CDR1 is SGDLS and CDR2 is YYNGEE. The CDR3: CASRGGNYGYTF. In nucleotides, the CDR3 is TGTGCCAGCAGGGGAGGAAACTATGGCTACACCTTC.

The chain recombines TRBV3-1 (or the pseudogene TRBV3-2) with TRBJ1-2, with 9 bases lining up with TRBD1. Germline V gives CDR1 LGHDT, CDR2 YNNKEL (reference sequence). V shed 5 bases and J 5 bases; nucleotides not matched to a gene: 6. The CDR3 contains 14 residues. CDR3 sequence reads: CASSKQGAGYGYTF. The DNA for the CDR3 is TGTGCCAGCAGCAAACAGGGGGCAGGATATGGCTACACCTTC.

J is TRBJ2-1 and V is TRBV5-6; D gene ambiguous. Germline CDR1 is SGHDT and CDR2 is YYEEEE. V was pared by 4 bases and J by 7 bases, with 15 bases between. The CDR3 contains 14 residues. In DNA, the CDR3 is TGTGCCAGCAGCCCTCTCTTAGCCTGGAATGAGCAGTTCTTC. Translation gives CASSPLLAWNEQFF.

The rearrangement joins TRBV28 to TRBJ1-2, with 11 bases aligning to TRBD1. Germline V gene sequence: CDR1 MDHEN, CDR2 SYDVKM. The trim removed 4 bases at V and 4 bases at J, leaving 5 bases unmatched. The CDR3 has 15 residues. CDR3 loop: CASSSPGQGGYGYTF. The CDR3 coding sequence is TGTGCCAGCAGTTCACCGGGACAGGGGGGCTATGGCTACACCTTC.

The V gene is TRBV9, the J gene TRBJ1-1; 7 bases are shared with TRBD1. CDR1 and CDR2 from the germline V gene are SGDLS and YYNGEE. V dropped 0 bases and J dropped 4; count of bases not matched to a gene: 9. CDR3 length: 16 residues. This CDR3 reads CASSVGAGTGVTEAFF. CDR3 nucleotide sequence: TGTGCCAGCAGCGTAGGTGCAGGAACAGGGGTCACTGAAGCTTTCTTT.

The chain carries TRBV11-2 and TRBJ1-2; TRBD1 might be the D (5 bases). V lost 1 base and J lost 7, with 7 bases in between. Germline V gene sequence: CDR1 SGHAT, CDR2 FQNNGV. The length of the CDR3 is 12 residues. In DNA form, the CDR3 reads TGTGCCAGCAGCTTAGTAGGGGCTGGCTACACCTTC. Amino acid sequence: CASSLVGAGYTF.

This sequence joins TRBV28 and TRBJ1-5; 8 nucleotides align to TRBD1. This CDR3 contains 17 residues. V trimming: 3 bases; J trimming: 2 bases; junction bases outside the gene matches: 9. Germline V gives CDR1 MDHEN, CDR2 SYDVKM. The CDR3 region has the DNA TGTGCCAGCAGTTTGGGTCAGGGGGCCCCGCGCAATCAGCCCCAGCATTTT. It is translated as CASSLGQGAPRNQPQHF.